The present TCR beta chain was sequenced within a study of Ad26.COV2.S vaccination and SARS-CoV-2 variants. Looking at the study overall: Donor got 5x10^10 or 1x10^11 viral particles of Ad26.COV2.S. Study results and limitations: Non-spike TCR breadth did not differ much between vaccine and placebo recipients. Recipients given vaccine exceeded placebo recipients in spike-specific TCR breadth.

Treatment noted: roughly 19 received Ad26.COV2.S at low or high dose, single or two shots; 5 received placebo; per-sample allocation not given. The samples date from day 63 after the first vaccine or placebo injection. Built on an Ad26 vector, the vaccine expressed Wuhan-strain SARS-CoV-2 spike. Here immunoSEQ multiplex PCR was the method, and the copy in TCRdb shows in-frame clones only, minus some. Found here are approximately 340,000 clones, approximately 85% of them singletons; the top ten hold 3% to 4%. As regards this clone: Its cognate antigen is unknown.

In germline, CDR1 is KGHSH, CDR2 LQKENI. The CDR3 consists of 14 residues. With 3 bases removed from V and 2 bases from J, the gap between germline ends came to 11 bases. This TCR was sampled from a person aged 18-65 years who received the Ad26.COV2.S COVID-19 vaccine or a placebo. The rearrangement links TRBV18 to TRBJ2-7, with D uncertain. Specimen: peripheral blood, collected in a trial of Ad26.COV2.S vaccine versus placebo. CDR3 protein: CASSPGLQTYEQYF. For the CDR3, the DNA is TGTGCCAGCTCACCTGGGCTGCAGACCTACGAGCAGTACTTC. Using reference TRBV18 and TRBJ2-7 for the parts outside the CDR3, the full variable domain is NAGVMQNPRHLVRRRGQEARLRCSPMKGHSHVYWYRQLPEEGLKFMVYLQKENIIDESGMPKERFSAEFPKEGPSILRIQQVVRGDSAAYFCASSPGLQTYEQYFGPGTRLTVT.